This TCR beta chain was identified in a study of blood T cell repertoires in COVID-19. Study-wide background: Both acute and convalescent COVID-19 samples were obtained from the United States, Italy and Spain. Nucleic acid was either cDNA or gDNA, and it came from T cells, B-cell-depleted T cells, or PBMCs.

Per the authors' pipeline: Reference gene primer amplification gave nucleated cell count estimates. Data came from immunoSEQ multiplex PCR; TCRdb stores just in-frame clones and leaves some out. Clone size and the V and J calls come from that table; the DNA yielded D and trimming. In the table there are around 110,000 clones, about four fifths of which are singletons. Germline V gives CDR1 MNHEY, CDR2 SMNVEV (reference sequence). The V gene end was trimmed by 8 bases and the J gene end by 2 bases; junction bases not matched to a gene: 3. The CDR3 extends over 12 amino acids. This clone has just one count.

This receptor was identified in a man aged 60 to 75 with active or convalescent COVID-19. Sequencing input: peripheral blood. The chain couples TRBV27 to TRBJ2-7; TRBD1 matches 7 bases. DNA for the CDR3: TGTGCCAGCCGACAGGGACCCTACGAGCAGTACTTC. Its protein product is CASRQGPYEQYF.